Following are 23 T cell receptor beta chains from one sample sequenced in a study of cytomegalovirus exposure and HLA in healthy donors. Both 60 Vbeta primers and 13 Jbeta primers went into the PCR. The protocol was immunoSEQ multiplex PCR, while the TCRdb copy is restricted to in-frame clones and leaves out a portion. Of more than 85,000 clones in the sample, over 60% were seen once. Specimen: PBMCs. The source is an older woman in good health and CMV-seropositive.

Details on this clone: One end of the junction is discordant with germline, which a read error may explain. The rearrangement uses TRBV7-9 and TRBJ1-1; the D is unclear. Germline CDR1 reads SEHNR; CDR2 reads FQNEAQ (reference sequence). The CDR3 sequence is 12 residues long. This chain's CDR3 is CSSSLYGAEAFF. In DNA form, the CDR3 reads TGTTCCAGCAGCTTATACGGAGCTGAAGCTTTCTTT.

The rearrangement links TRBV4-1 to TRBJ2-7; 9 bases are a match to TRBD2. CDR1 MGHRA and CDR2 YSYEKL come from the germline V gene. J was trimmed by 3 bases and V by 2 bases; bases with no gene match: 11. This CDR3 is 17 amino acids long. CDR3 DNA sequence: TGCGCCAGCAGCCAACCCCGGATGGGTAGCGGGAGCTACGAGCAGTACTTC. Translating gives CASSQPRMGSGSYEQYF.

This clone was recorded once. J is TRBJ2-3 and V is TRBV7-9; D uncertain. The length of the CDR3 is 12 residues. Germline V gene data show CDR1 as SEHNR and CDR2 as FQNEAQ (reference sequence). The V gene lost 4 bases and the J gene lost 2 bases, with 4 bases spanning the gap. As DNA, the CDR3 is TGTGCCAGCAGCTCCTTCACAGATACGCAGTATTTT. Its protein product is CASSSFTDTQYF.

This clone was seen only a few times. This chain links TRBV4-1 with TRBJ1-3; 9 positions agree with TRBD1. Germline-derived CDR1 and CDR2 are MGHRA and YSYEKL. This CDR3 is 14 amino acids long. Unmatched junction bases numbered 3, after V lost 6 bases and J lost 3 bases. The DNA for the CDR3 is TGCGCCAGCAGAGGGACAGGGTTTGGAAACACCATATATTTT. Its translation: CASRGTGFGNTIYF.

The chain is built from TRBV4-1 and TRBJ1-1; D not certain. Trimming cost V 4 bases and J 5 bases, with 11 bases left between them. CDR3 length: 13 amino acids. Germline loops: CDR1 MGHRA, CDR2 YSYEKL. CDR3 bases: TGCGCCAGCAGCCCAAATGGGAGGACTGAAGCTTTCTTT. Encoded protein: CASSPNGRTEAFF.

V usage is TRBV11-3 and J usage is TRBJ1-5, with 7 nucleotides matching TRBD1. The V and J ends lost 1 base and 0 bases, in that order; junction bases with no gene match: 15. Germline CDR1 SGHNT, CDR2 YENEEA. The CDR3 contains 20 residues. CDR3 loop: CASSLGDRLTAVPSNQPQHF. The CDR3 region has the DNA TGTGCCAGCAGCTTAGGGGACAGATTGACTGCAGTGCCTAGCAATCAGCCCCAGCATTTT.

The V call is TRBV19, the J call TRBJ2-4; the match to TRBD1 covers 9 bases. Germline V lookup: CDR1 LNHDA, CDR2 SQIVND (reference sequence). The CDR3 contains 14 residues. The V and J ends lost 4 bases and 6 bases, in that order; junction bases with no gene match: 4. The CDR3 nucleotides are TGTGCCAGTAGTAAACAGGGGGCAGGAAACATTCAGTACTTC. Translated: CASSKQGAGNIQYF.

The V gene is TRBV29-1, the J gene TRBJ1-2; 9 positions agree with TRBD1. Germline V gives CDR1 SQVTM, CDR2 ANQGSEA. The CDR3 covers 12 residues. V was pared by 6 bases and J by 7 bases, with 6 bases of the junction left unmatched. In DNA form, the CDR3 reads TGCAGCGTGTCGGGACAGGGCAGTGGCTACACCTTC. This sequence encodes CSVSGQGSGYTF.

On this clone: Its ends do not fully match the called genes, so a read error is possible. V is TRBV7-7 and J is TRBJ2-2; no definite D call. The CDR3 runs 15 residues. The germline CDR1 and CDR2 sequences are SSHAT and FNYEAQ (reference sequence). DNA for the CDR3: TGTGCTAGCAGCTCCCTATCGGGGAACACCGGGGAGCTGTTTTTT. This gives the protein CASSSLSGNTGELFF.

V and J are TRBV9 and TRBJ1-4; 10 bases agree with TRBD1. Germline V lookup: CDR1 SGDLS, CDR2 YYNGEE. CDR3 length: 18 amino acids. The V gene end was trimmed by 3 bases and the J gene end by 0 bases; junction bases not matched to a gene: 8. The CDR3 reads CASSAKTGGAATNEKLFF. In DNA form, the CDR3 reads TGTGCCAGCAGCGCAAAGACAGGGGGCGCCGCAACTAATGAAAAACTGTTTTTT.

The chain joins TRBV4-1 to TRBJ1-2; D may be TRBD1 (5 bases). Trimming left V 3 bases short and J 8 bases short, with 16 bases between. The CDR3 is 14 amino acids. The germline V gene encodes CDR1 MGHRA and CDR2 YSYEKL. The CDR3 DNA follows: TGCGCCAGCAGCCAGACAGTTGTTTCGGTCGGCTACACCTTC. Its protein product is CASSQTVVSVGYTF.

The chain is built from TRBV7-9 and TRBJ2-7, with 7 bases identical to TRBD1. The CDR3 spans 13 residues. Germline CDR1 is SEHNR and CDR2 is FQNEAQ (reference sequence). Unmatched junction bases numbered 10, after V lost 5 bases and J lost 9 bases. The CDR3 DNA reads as TGTGCCAGCAGCCAAGGACAGGAAGTCGCGCAGTACTTC. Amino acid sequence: CASSQGQEVAQYF.

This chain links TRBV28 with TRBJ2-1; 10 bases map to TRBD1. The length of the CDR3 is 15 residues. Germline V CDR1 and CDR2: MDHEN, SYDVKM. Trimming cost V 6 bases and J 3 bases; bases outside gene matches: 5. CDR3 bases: TGTGCCAGCAGATTGGGGACAGGGGACTACAATGAGCAGTTCTTC. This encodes CASRLGTGDYNEQFF.

The CDR3 loop is CASSLVAGSGYEQYF. In DNA form, the CDR3 reads TGTGCCAGCAGCTTGGTAGCGGGGAGCGGCTACGAGCAGTACTTC. The chain carries TRBV7-2 and TRBJ2-7; TRBD2 matches at 8 bases. The trim removed 3 bases at V and 3 bases at J, leaving 7 bases unmatched. Germline assignment: CDR1 SGHTA and CDR2 FQGNSA. There are 15 residues in the CDR3. Full variable domain (outside the CDR3, taken from reference TRBV7-2 and TRBJ2-7): GAGVSQSPSNKVTEKGKDVELRCDPISGHTALYWYRQSLGQGLEFLIYFQGNSAPDKSGLPSDRFSAERTGGSVSTLTIQRTQQEDSAVYLCASSLVAGSGYEQYFGPGTRLTVT.

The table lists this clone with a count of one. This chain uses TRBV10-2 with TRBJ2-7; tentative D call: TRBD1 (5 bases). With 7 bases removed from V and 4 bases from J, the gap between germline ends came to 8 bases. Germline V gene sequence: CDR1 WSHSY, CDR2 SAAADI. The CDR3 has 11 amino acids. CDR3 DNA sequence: TGCGCCAGCAAGGGGTTTTACGAGCAGTACTTC. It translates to CASKGFYEQYF.

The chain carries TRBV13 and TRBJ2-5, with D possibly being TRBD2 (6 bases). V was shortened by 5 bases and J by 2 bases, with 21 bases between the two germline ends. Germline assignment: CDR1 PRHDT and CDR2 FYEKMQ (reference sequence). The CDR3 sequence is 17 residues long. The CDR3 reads CASSTGTLGGVQETQYF. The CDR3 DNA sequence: TGTGCCAGCAGCACCGGGACCCTCGGGGGAGTACAAGAGACCCAGTACTTC.

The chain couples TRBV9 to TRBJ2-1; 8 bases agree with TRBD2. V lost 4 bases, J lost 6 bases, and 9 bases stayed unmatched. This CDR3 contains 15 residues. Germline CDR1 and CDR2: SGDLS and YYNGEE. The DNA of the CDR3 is TGTGCCAGCAGCCGGGAGGGTGGACTCATCAATGAGCAGTTCTTC. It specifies CASSREGGLINEQFF.

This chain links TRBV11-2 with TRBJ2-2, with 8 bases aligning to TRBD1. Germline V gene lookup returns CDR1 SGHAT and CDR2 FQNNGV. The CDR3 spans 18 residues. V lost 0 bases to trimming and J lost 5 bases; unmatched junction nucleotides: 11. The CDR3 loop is CASSLDSYQGAGTGELFF. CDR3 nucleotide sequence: TGTGCCAGCAGCTTAGATTCATACCAGGGGGCGGGGACCGGGGAGCTGTTTTTT.

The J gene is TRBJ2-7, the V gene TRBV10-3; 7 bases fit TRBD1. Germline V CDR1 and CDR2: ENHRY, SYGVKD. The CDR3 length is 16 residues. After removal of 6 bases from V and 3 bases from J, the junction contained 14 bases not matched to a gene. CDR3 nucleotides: TGTGCCATCAGCGACAGGGTTCGACGGGGATTCTACGAGCAGTACTTC. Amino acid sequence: CAISDRVRRGFYEQYF.

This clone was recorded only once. The CDR3 region has the DNA TGCGCCAGCAGCCAAGATCTGAGACAGGGTTCCTCCGGGGCCAACGTCCTGACTTTC. This gives the protein CASSQDLRQGSSGANVLTF. V usage is TRBV4-1 and J usage is TRBJ2-6; the match to TRBD1 covers 7 bases. The CDR3 is 19 residues long. V dropped 0 bases and J dropped 4; count of bases not matched to a gene: 12. The germline CDR1 and CDR2 sequences are MGHRA and YSYEKL.

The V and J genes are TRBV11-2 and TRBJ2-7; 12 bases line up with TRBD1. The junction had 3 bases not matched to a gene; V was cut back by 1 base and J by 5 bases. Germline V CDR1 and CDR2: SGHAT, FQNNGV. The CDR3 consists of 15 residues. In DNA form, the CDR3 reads TGTGCCAGCAGCTTAGGGGGGACAGGGGGCCACGAGCAGTACTTC. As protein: CASSLGGTGGHEQYF.

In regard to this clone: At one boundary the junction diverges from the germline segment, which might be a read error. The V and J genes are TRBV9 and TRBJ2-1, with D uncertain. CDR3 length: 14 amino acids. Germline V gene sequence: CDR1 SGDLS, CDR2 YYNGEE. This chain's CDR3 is CASSVLDSNNEQFF. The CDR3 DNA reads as TGTGCCAGCAGCGTCCTAGACTCCAACAATGAGCAGTTCTTC.

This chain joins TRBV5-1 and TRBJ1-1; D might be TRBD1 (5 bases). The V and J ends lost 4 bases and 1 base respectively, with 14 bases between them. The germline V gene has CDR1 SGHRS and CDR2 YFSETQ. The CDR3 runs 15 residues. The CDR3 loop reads CASSHQLGGNTEAFF. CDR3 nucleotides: TGCGCCAGCAGCCATCAGCTGGGGGGGAACACTGAAGCTTTCTTT.